This TCR beta chain originates from a study of cytomegalovirus exposure and HLA in healthy donors. About the research overall: T cells numbering around 180 million yielded 95 million to 140 million unique TCR beta sequences in an earlier analysis.

Study-level points and caveats: About 87% or about 30% of the time was how often most TCR beta V segments were productive, according to an earlier analysis.

The V gene lost 4 bases and the J gene lost 0 bases, with 9 bases spanning the gap. The CDR3 consists of 14 residues. Germline V gene lookup returns CDR1 KGHSH and CDR2 LQKENI. 60 Vbeta and 13 Jbeta primers were used in PCR. Sequenced by immunoSEQ multiplex PCR; TCRdb stores in-frame clones only, minus some. The data show approximately 140,000 clones, 65% to 80% seen once. This clone was detected only a few times. Antigen specificity is unknown. The receptor's source is a male donor in good health and CMV-seropositive. The gene calls are TRBV18 and TRBJ2-5; D might be TRBD1 (6 bases). Sequencing was performed on PBMCs. The chain's CDR3 is CASSLDSYQETQYF. CDR3 nucleotides: TGTGCCAGCTCACTGGACAGCTACCAAGAGACCCAGTACTTC.